This T cell receptor beta chain was obtained from a study of T cell responses to AZD1222 COVID-19 vaccine. Study-level results: Increases in Spike-specific TCR breadth and depth were seen after two AZD1222 doses. The reported proportion of spike-specific TCRs targeting unmutated variant regions was nearly half. Clonal diversity may have been underestimated, and the donors were mostly white British, with more females than males. Just a handful of AZD1222 recipients were seropositive at baseline.

The protocol was immunoSEQ multiplex PCR, while the TCRdb copy is restricted to in-frame clones and leaves out a portion. This table holds some 94,000 clones, 87% found once. Details on this clone: Its target is unknown.

Trimming stripped 4 bases from V and 10 bases from J, with 16 bases between. This CDR3 spans 14 amino acids. Germline loops: CDR1 KGHDR, CDR2 SFDVKD. The specimen was peripheral blood, collected on day 0 of AZD1222 vaccination. This TCR derives from an adult in good health. The J gene is TRBJ1-5, the V gene TRBV24-1; no firm D call. This chain's CDR3 is CATSESSGRFPQHF. In DNA form, the CDR3 reads TGTGCCACCAGTGAGAGCTCCGGGCGCTTCCCCCAGCATTTT.